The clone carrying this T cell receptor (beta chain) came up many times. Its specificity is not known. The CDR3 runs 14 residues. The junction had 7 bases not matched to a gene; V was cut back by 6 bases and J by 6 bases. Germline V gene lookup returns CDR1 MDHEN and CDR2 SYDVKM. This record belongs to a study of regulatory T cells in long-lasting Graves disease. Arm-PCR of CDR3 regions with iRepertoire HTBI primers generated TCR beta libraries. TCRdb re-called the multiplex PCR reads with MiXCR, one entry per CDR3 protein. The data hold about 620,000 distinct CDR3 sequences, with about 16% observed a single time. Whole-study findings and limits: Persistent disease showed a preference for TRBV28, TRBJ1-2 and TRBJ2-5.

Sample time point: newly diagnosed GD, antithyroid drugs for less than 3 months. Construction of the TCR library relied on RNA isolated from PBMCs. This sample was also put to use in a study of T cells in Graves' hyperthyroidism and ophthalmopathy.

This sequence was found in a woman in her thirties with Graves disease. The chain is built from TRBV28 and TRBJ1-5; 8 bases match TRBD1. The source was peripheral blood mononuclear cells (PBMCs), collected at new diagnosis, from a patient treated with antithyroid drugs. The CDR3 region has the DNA TGTGCCAGCAGCTTAGGACAGGGTGGTCAGCCCCAGCATTTT. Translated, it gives CASSLGQGGQPQHF. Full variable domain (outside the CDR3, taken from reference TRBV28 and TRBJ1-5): DVKVTQSSRYLVKRTGEKVFLECVQDMDHENMFWYRQDPGLGLRLIYFSYDVKMKEKGDIPEGYSVSREKKERFSLILESASTNQTSMYLCASSLGQGGQPQHFGDGTRLSIL.